This T cell receptor (beta chain) was documented in a study of human T cells and chemical hapten exposure. This CDR3 has 15 residues. The germline CDR1 and CDR2 sequences are DFQATT and SNEGSKA (reference sequence). Trimming pared 0 bases from V and 2 bases from J, leaving 13 bases between. The sample's time point: patch test 3, about 24 weeks after DPC sensitization. The treatment: therapeutic diphenylcyclopropenone sensitization with weekly scalp DPC. Using its own MiXCR run on the RACE reads, TCRdb lists one record per CDR3 protein. The sample carries about 82,000 distinct CDR3 sequences, approximately 10% recorded once.

This chain joins TRBV20-1 and TRBJ2-5, with D perhaps TRBD2 (5 bases). The sequence was obtained from a woman between 45 and 60 years old with alopecia areata. Some clones in this sample may be carry-over from other donors' samples. Specimen: whole blood, collected in connection with sensitization to the hapten diphenylcyclopropenone (DPC). CDR3 coding DNA: TGCAGTGCTAGAGATATCGGACGGACTCAAGAGACCCAGTACTTC. This codes for CSARDIGRTQETQYF.